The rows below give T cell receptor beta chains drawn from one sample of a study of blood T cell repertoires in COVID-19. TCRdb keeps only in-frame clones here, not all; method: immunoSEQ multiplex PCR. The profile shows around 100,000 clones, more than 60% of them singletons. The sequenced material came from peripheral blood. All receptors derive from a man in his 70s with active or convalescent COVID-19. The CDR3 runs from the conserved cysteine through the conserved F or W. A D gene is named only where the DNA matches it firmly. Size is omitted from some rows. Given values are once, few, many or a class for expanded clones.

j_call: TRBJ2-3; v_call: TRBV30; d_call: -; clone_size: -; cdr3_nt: TGTGCCTGGAGTGCCTACGCGGACACGTACACAGATACGCAGTATTTT; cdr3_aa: CAWSAYADTYTDTQYF
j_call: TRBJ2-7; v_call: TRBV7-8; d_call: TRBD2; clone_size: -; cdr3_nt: TGTGCCAGCAGCTGGACTAGCGGGTTCCTGGGGGAGCAGTACTTC; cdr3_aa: CASSWTSGFLGEQYF
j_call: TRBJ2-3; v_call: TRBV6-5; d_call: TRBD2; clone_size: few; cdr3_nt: TGTGCCAGCAGCGCATCAGCGGGGAGCACAGATACGCAGTATTTT; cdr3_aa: CASSASAGSTDTQYF
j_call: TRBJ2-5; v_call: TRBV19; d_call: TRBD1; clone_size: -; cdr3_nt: TGTGCCAGTAAACGGCAGGGGGCTAGTGAGACCCAGTACTTC; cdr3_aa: CASKRQGASETQYF
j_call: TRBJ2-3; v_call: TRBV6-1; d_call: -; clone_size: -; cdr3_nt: TGTGCCAGCAGTGATCCCTCCGGGATCACAGTCACGCAGTATTTT; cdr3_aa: CASSDPSGITVTQYF
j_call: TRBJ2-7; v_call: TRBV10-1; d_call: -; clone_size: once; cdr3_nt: TGCGCCAGCAGAGACTCTAACTACGAGCAGTACTTC; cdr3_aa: CASRDSNYEQYF
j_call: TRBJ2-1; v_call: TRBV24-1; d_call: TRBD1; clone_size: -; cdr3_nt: TGTGCCACCAGTGACCCTGGACAGGGGGCAGCTAATGAGCAGTTCTTC; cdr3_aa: CATSDPGQGAANEQFF
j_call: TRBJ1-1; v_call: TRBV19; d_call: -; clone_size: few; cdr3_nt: TGTGCCAGTAGTATGGAGAGGGATACTGAAGCTTTCTTT; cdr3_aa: CASSMERDTEAFF
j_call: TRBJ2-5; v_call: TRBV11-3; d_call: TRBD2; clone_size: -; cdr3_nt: TGTGCCAGCAGCCAACAAGGACTAGCGGAAGAGACCCAGTACTTC; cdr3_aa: CASSQQGLAEETQYF
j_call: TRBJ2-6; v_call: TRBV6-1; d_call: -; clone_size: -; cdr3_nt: TGTGCCAGCAGTGTTGGGGGCCTTAGCTCTGGGGCCAACGTCCTGACTTTC; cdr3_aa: CASSVGGLSSGANVLTF
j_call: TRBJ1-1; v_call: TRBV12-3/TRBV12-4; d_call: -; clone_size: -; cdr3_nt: TGTGCCAGCAGTTGTAGGAACACTGAAGCTTTCTTT; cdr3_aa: CASSCRNTEAFF
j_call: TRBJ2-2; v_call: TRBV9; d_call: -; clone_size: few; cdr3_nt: TGTGCCAGCAGCCAGGGGGGATCGAACACCGGGGAGCTGTTTTTT; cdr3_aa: CASSQGGSNTGELFF
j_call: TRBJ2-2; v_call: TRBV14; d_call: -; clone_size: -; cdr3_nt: TGTGCCAGCAGCCAAGCCGTAGCGAACACCGGGGAGCTGTTTTTT; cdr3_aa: CASSQAVANTGELFF
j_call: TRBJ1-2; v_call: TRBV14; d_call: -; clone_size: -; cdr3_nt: TGTGCCAGCAGCCAAGAAAGCATCTATGGCTACACCTTC; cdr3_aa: CASSQESIYGYTF
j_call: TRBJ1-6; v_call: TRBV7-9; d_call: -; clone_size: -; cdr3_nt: TGTGCCAGCAGCTTCGGGGGGCGGGAAAATTCACCCCTCCACTTT; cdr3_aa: CASSFGGRENSPLHF
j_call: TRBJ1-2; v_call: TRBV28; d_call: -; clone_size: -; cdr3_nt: TGTGCCAGTTCCCTTCAGAACTATGGCTACACCTTC; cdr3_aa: CASSLQNYGYTF
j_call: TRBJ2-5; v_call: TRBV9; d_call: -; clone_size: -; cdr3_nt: TGTGCCAGCAGCGTAGGAGTCGCACAAGAGACCCAGTACTTC; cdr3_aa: CASSVGVAQETQYF
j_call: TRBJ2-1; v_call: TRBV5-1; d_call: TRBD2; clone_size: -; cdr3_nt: TGCGCCAGCAGCTTGGTAGCGGGAGTTGTCGATGAGCAGTTCTTC; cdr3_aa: CASSLVAGVVDEQFF
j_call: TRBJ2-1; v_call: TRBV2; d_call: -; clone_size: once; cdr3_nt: TGTGCCAGCAGTGCGGACGGGGTGGCCTACAATGAGCAGTTCTTC; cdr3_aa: CASSADGVAYNEQFF
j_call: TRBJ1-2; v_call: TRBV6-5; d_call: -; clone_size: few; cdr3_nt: TGTGCCAGCAGTTACTCGAAGGGACAAGTCTTGAATGGCTACACCTTC; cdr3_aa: CASSYSKGQVLNGYTF
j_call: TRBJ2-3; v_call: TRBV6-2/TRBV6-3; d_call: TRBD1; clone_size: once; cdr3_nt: TGTGCCAGCAGTTACCCAGGGGGCTGGGATACGCAGTATTTT; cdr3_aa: CASSYPGGWDTQYF
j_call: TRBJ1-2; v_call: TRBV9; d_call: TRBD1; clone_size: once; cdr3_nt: TGTGCCAGCAGCAAATTCGGGACAGGTGTCGGCTACACCTTC; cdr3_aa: CASSKFGTGVGYTF
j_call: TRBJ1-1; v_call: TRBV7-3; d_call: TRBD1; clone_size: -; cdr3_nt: TGTGCCAGCAGCTCTCGACAGGGCTTTTCGAACACTGAAGCTTTCTTT; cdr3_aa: CASSSRQGFSNTEAFF
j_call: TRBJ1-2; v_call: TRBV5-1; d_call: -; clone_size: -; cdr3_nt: TGCGCCAGCGGTCCCGGGGGAACTAACTATGGCTACACCTTC; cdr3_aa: CASGPGGTNYGYTF
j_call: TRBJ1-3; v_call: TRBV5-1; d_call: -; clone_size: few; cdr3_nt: TGCGCCAGCAGCCCTGGACAACTCGCTGGAAACACCATATATTTT; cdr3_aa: CASSPGQLAGNTIYF
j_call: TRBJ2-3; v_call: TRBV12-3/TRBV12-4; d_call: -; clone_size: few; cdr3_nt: TGTGCCAGCAGCCCGACAGGAGCAGATACGCAGTATTTT; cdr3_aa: CASSPTGADTQYF
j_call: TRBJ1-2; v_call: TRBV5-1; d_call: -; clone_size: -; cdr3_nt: TGCGCCAGCAGCTCCGGGGGTGGCGACTATGGCTACACCTTC; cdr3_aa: CASSSGGGDYGYTF
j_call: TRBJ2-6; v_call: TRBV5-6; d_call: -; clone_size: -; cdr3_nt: TGTGCCAGCAGCCTTCAGGCCTCTGGGGCCAACGTCCTGACTTTC; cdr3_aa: CASSLQASGANVLTF
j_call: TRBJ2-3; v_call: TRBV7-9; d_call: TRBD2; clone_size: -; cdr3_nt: TGTGCCAGCAGCTTAGCACGGGGGGGCGACACAGATACGCAGTATTTT; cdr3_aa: CASSLARGGDTDTQYF
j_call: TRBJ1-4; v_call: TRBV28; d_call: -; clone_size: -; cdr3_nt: TGTGCCAGCAGTTCCTACAGGGATGAAAAACTGTTTTTT; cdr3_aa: CASSSYRDEKLFF
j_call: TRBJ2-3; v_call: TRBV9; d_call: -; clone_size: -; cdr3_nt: TGTGCCAGCAGCGTAGATGGGCCGGATACGCAGTATTTT; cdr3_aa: CASSVDGPDTQYF
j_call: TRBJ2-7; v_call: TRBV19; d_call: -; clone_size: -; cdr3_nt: TGTGCCAGTAGCCTAGGGGGGGGATCGTCCTACGAGCAGTACTTC; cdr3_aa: CASSLGGGSSYEQYF
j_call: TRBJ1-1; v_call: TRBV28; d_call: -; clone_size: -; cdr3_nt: TGTGCCAGCAACGAAGGGAGGCAAGCTTTCTTT; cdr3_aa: CASNEGRQAFF
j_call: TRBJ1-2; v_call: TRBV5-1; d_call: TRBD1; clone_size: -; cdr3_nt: TGCGCCAGCAGCTCGGACAGGGTTTACACCTTC; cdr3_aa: CASSSDRVYTF
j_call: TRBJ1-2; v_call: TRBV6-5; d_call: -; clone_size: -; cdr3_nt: TGTGCCAGCAGTTACTCAGGGGGGGCGCGCCATGGCTACACCTTC; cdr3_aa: CASSYSGGARHGYTF
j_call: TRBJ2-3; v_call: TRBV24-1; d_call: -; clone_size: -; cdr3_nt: TGTGCCACCAGTGACACGAAGAGAGCAGATACGCAGTATTTT; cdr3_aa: CATSDTKRADTQYF
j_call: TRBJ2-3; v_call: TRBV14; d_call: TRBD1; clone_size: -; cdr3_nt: TGTGCCAGCAGCCAAGAGGGGACAGGGTCGGGCCCAGATACGCAGTATTTT; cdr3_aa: CASSQEGTGSGPDTQYF
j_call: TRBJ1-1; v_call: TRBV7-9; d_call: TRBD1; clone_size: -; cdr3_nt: TGTGCCAGCAGCTTCCTAGGGACAGGGGAAATGAACACTGAAGCTTTCTTT; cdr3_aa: CASSFLGTGEMNTEAFF
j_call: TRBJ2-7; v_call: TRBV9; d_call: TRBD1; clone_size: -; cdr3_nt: TGTGCCAGCAGCGTAGCTGACAGGGCGGAGCAGTACTTC; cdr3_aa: CASSVADRAEQYF